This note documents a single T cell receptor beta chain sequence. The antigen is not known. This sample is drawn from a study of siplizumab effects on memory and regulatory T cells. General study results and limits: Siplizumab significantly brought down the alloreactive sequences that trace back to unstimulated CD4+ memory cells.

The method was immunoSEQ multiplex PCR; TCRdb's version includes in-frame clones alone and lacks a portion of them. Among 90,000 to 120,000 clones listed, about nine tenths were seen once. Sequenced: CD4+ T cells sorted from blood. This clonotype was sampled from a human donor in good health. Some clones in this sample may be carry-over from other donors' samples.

The CDR3 protein is CASSTATLNQPQHF. In DNA, the CDR3 is TGTGCCAGCTCGACGGCCACCCTAAATCAGCCCCAGCATTTT. The chain carries TRBV18 and TRBJ1-5; unclear D gene. The V and J ends lost 6 bases and 4 bases respectively, with 13 bases between them. The CDR3 is 14 residues long. The germline V gene has CDR1 KGHSH and CDR2 LQKENI.